Listed below are T cell receptor beta chains from one sample, sequenced in a study of cytomegalovirus exposure and HLA in healthy donors. Sequencing used immunoSEQ multiplex PCR; TCRdb keeps in-frame clones, though not all of them. The repertoire holds roughly 160,000 clones, with roughly 80% as singletons. The sample comprised PBMCs. Receptors originate from a man aged 35 to 55 in good health and CMV-seronegative. Both conserved end residues are part of each CDR3.

V gene	J gene	CDR3 protein
TRBV6-5	TRBJ2-5	CASCPGGPQETQYF
TRBV10-1	TRBJ1-1	CASSESTFSGITEAFF
TRBV27	TRBJ2-1	CASSLYPDSPNSYNEQFF
TRBV7-9	TRBJ1-1	CASSLSGNTEAFF
TRBV7-3	TRBJ1-2	CASSLTVGTGGDYGYTF
TRBV6-1	TRBJ2-1	CASSRTGENEQFF
TRBV18	TRBJ2-5	CASSPPIIGVRETQYF
TRBV7-8	TRBJ2-7	CASSLNNYEQYF
TRBV19	TRBJ1-1	CASSIRVNTEAFF
TRBV4-3	TRBJ1-1	CASSRSRESELEAFF
TRBV5-4	TRBJ2-6	CASSSFTSGSSGANVLTF
TRBV7-9	TRBJ2-5	CASSLRGTQYF
TRBV2	TRBJ2-1	CASRGVGDGLNEQFF
TRBV9	TRBJ2-7	CASSPGLVGNYEQYF
TRBV5-1	TRBJ2-3	CASSLARGATDTQYF
TRBV7-9	TRBJ2-7	CASSWTGSDEQYF
TRBV7-7	TRBJ2-7	CASSFERGANYEQYF
TRBV9	TRBJ2-5	CASSAPERGDQETQYF
TRBV5-6	TRBJ2-7	CASSLALYEQYF
TRBV5-4	TRBJ1-6	CASSLEGQGYSPLHF
TRBV7-9	TRBJ2-3	CASSSLAGYTDTQYF
TRBV13	TRBJ2-7	CASSSRQSGEQYF
TRBV9	TRBJ1-1	CASSPGTPTEAFF
TRBV7-9	TRBJ2-7	CASSLGQGIAYEQYF
TRBV4-3	TRBJ2-7	CASSQEAYRVSYEQYF
TRBV11-3	TRBJ2-2	CASSLRGAGELFF
TRBV30	TRBJ1-2	CAWSVLSSDGYTF
TRBV10-1	TRBJ2-3	CASNGSDTDTQYF
TRBV18	TRBJ1-1	CASSRTDRNTEAFF
TRBV5-5	TRBJ1-5	CASSWGNRDKHQPQHF
TRBV9	TRBJ1-6	CASSAAGVGRVNSPLHF
TRBV10-3	TRBJ2-1	CAISESTSRTGWDNEQFF
TRBV28	TRBJ1-6	CASSLGLNSPLHF
TRBV30	TRBJ2-7	CAWSDMVAGGIYEQYF
TRBV28	TRBJ1-1	CASSFRSGAFF
TRBV6-5	TRBJ1-3	CASKGQHGGNTIYF
TRBV27	TRBJ2-6	CASSFTTGSSGANVLTF
TRBV4-3	TRBJ1-3	CASSRGQGVGNTIYF
TRBV27	TRBJ2-7	CASSKDRVFYEQYF
TRBV6-5	TRBJ2-2	CASRGTGGTGELFF
TRBV7-2	TRBJ2-7	CASSSSGTGFYEQYF
TRBV9	TRBJ2-4	CASSPLTIGKNIQYF
TRBV7-2	TRBJ2-3	CASSLESSGTDTQYF
TRBV5-4	TRBJ2-3	CASSLRTSGGFTDTQYF
TRBV6-6	TRBJ2-7	CASSLGDLKPFYEQYF
TRBV11-2	TRBJ1-3	CASSFSQGSSGNTIYF
TRBV21-1	TRBJ2-7	CASSKKAQGHEQYF
TRBV5-1	TRBJ1-1	CASSLAVGDTEAFF
TRBV2	TRBJ1-2	CASKVIAYYGYTF
TRBV5-1	TRBJ1-5	CASSMDGNSNQPQHF
TRBV10-3	TRBJ2-2	CAISESRGGDTGELFF
TRBV19	TRBJ1-1	CASSIEVDRGFTEAFF
TRBV5-1	TRBJ2-5	CASSLGGGAETQYF